This T cell receptor beta chain appears in the sequencing data of a study of blood T cell repertoires in COVID-19. This CDR3 contains 14 residues. Germline values: CDR1 SGDLS, CDR2 YYNGEE. Trimming cost V 4 bases and J 0 bases, with 10 bases left between them. Seattle's enrolled individuals joined amid active infection and were then monitored longitudinally. Clones were sequenced by immunoSEQ multiplex PCR, and TCRdb holds only the in-frame ones, with some missing. The sample shows 300,000 to 350,000 clones, roughly 90% of them seen only once. The chain is built from TRBV9 and TRBJ2-5; D might be TRBD1 (6 bases). Specimen: peripheral blood. This sequence was found in an older woman with COVID-19, enrolled during active disease. The CDR3 loop reads CASSTSGDQETQYF. DNA of the CDR3: TGTGCCAGCAGCACCTCAGGGGACCAAGAGACCCAGTACTTC. Full variable domain (rest looked up from reference TRBV9 and TRBJ2-5): DSGVTQTPKHLITATGQRVTLRCSPRSGDLSVYWYQQSLDQGLQFLIQYYNGEERAKGNILERFSAQQFPDLHSELNLSSLELGDSALYFCASSTSGDQETQYFGPGTRLLVL.